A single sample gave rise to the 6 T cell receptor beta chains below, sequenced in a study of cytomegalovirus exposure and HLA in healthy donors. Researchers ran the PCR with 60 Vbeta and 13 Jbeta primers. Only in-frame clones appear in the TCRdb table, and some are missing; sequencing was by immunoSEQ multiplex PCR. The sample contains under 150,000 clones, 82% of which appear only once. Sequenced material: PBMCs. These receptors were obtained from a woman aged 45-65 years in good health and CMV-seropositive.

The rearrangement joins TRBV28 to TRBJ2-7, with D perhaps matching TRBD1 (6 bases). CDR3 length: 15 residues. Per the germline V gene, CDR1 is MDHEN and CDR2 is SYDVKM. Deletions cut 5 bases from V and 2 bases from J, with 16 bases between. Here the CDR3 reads CASSPLRRGPYEQYF. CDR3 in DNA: TGTGCCAGCAGTCCCCTCCGCAGGGGCCCCTACGAGCAGTACTTC.

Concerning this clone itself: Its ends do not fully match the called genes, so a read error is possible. Here the CDR3 DNA reads TGTTCCAGCAGCCCAGGACTAGCGGGGACCTACTACGAGCAGTACTTC. The encoded protein is CSSSPGLAGTYYEQYF. The chain joins TRBV7-9 to TRBJ2-7, with 12 positions matching TRBD2. The CDR3 consists of 16 residues. The germline V gene encodes CDR1 SEHNR and CDR2 FQNEAQ (reference sequence).

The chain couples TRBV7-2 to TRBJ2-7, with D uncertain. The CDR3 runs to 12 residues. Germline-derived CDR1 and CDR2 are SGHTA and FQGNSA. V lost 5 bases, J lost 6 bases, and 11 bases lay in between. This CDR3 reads CASSHLRTEQYF. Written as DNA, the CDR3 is TGTGCCAGCAGCCACTTACGCACCGAGCAGTACTTC.

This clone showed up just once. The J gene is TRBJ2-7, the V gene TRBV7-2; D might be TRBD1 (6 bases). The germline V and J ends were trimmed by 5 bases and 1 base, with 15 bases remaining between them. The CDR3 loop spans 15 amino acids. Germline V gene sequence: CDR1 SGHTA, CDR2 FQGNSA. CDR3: CASSHYLDSSYEQYF. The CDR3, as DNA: TGTGCCAGCAGCCATTACCTGGACAGTTCCTACGAGCAGTACTTC.

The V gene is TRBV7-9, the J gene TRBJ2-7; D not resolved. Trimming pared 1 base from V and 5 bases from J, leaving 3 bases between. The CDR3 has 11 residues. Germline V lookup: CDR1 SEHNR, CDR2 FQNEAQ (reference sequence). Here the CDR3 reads CASSLDNEQYF. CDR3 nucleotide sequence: TGTGCCAGCAGCTTAGATAACGAGCAGTACTTC.

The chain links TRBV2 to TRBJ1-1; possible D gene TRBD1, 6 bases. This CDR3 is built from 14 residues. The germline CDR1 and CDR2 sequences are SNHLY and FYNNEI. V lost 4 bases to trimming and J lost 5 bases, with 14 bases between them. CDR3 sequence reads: CASSGGGQGTEAFF. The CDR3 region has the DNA TGTGCCAGCAGTGGCGGGGGGCAGGGGACTGAAGCTTTCTTT.